One sample yielded the 24 T cell receptor beta chains listed below, sequenced in a study of identical twins. TCRdb redid the calling of the 5' RACE reads with MiXCR, one entry per CDR3 protein. The sample carries roughly 250,000 distinct CDR3 sequences, more than 12% recorded once. The sequencing input was memory (CD45RO+) T cells sorted from blood. These receptors all stem from a woman under 30 in good health.

This clonotype was observed a few times. The J gene is TRBJ2-3, the V gene TRBV2, with D maybe TRBD1 (7 bases). The CDR3 spans 15 residues. Trimming took 6 bases from V and 8 from J, leaving 21 bases between them. Germline values: CDR1 SNHLY, CDR2 FYNNEI. The CDR3 DNA sequence: TGTGCCAGCAGCGCAACTTCAGGGGGGCTTGGTACGCAGTATTTT. It specifies CASSATSGGLGTQYF.

The rearrangement uses TRBV4-3 and TRBJ2-1; no definite D call. This CDR3 is built from 13 residues. Trimming cost V 4 bases and J 4 bases, with 8 bases left between them. CDR1 and CDR2 (germline): LGHNA, YSLEER. The DNA for the CDR3 is TGCGCCAGCAGCCGCCTCGTATACAATGAGCAGTTCTTC. Its translation is CASSRLVYNEQFF.

This clonotype was observed a few times. The V call is TRBV6-2 or TRBV6-3, the J call TRBJ1-1, with 9 bases fitting TRBD1. The germline gives CDR1 MNHEY, CDR2 SVGEGT. This CDR3 spans 15 amino acids. Trimming removed 5 bases from V and 0 bases from J; junction bases left unmatched: 4. The DNA for the CDR3 is TGTGCCAGCAGTGGACAGGGGTCTATGAACACTGAAGCTTTCTTT. Encoded protein: CASSGQGSMNTEAFF.

This clonotype was picked up a small number of times. This sequence joins TRBV6-2 or TRBV6-3 and TRBJ1-5; a weak D match, TRBD1 (5 bases). With 7 bases removed from V and 0 bases from J, the gap between germline ends came to 13 bases. Germline V gene lookup returns CDR1 MNHEY and CDR2 SVGEGT. The CDR3 loop spans 15 amino acids. CDR3: CASNYRLNSNQPQHF. CDR3 sequence (DNA): TGTGCCAGCAACTACAGGCTTAATAGCAATCAGCCCCAGCATTTT.

The V and J genes are TRBV4-2 and TRBJ1-3, with D possibly matching TRBD1 (6 bases). The V and J ends lost 0 bases and 0 bases respectively, with 9 bases between them. CDR3 size: 16 residues. Germline CDR1 is LGHNA and CDR2 is YNFKEQ. CDR3: CASSQDLGGSGNTIYF. The CDR3 DNA reads TGTGCCAGCAGCCAAGATTTAGGGGGCTCTGGAAACACCATATATTTT.

There are a few counts of this clonotype. The chain couples TRBV7-2 to TRBJ2-1; 11 bases are a match to TRBD2. This CDR3 is built from 14 residues. The J segment lost 10 bases and the V segment lost 1 base, leaving 3 bases of the junction unmatched. Looked up from germline, CDR1 is SGHTA and CDR2 is FQGNSA. The CDR3 sequence: CASSLGGLAGEQFF. The DNA for the CDR3 is TGTGCCAGCAGCTTAGGAGGACTAGCGGGCGAGCAGTTCTTC.

The chain links TRBV9 to TRBJ1-5, with 7 nucleotides matching TRBD1. Germline trimming cut 0 bases from V and 3 bases from J; bases unmatched to any gene: 3. There are 15 residues in the CDR3. CDR1 is SGDLS and CDR2 is YYNGEE in the germline V gene. In DNA, the CDR3 is TGTGCCAGCAGCGTAGCTACAGGGGTCAATCAGCCCCAGCATTTT. It codes for CASSVATGVNQPQHF.

This clonotype was seen many times. This sequence joins TRBV12-3 or TRBV12-4 and TRBJ2-5; D may be TRBD1 (8 bases). This CDR3 has 15 amino acids. The V end lost 6 bases, the J end lost 4 bases, and 18 bases lay between the germline ends. The CDR3 is CASSRTTGGVETQYF. DNA for the CDR3: TGTGCCAGCAGCCGGACTACAGGGGGGGTAGAGACCCAGTACTTC.

The chain is built from TRBV11-2 and TRBJ2-3; no clear D gene. This CDR3 is 16 amino acids long. V lost 2 bases to trimming and J lost 0 bases, with 12 bases between them. CDR1 SGHAT and CDR2 FQNNGV come from the germline V gene. The CDR3 DNA is TGTGCCAGCAGCTTATTTGTTTCGGGTAGCACAGATACGCAGTATTTT. This translates into CASSLFVSGSTDTQYF.

This clonotype was observed many times. The genes are TRBV3-1 and TRBJ1-2; D remains unclear. Per germline, CDR1 LGHDT and CDR2 YNNKEL (reference sequence). Trimming pared 0 bases from V and 6 bases from J, leaving 14 bases between. This CDR3 has 15 amino acids. The CDR3 is CASSQDPGGEDGYTF. The CDR3 DNA sequence: TGTGCCAGCAGCCAAGATCCGGGCGGAGAGGATGGCTACACCTTC.

This clonotype was detected ten times or more. V gene TRBV5-1 combines with J gene TRBJ1-2, with 7 bases aligning to TRBD1. The J segment lost 5 bases and the V segment lost 2 bases, leaving 9 bases of the junction unmatched. The CDR3 has 15 residues. The germline V gene encodes CDR1 SGHRS and CDR2 YFSETQ. The DNA of the CDR3 is TGCGCCAGCAGCTTAGGAGGGGGCACCGGGTATGGCTACACCTTC. As protein: CASSLGGGTGYGYTF.

This clonotype was seen repeatedly, ten times or more. CDR3: CSARERAGDHQPQHF. The CDR3 nucleotides are TGCAGTGCTAGAGAAAGGGCGGGGGACCATCAGCCCCAGCATTTT. The chain employs TRBV20-1 and TRBJ1-5; D is possibly TRBD1 (5 bases). Per the germline V gene, CDR1 is DFQATT and CDR2 is SNEGSKA (reference sequence). The CDR3 runs 15 residues. Trimming took off 0 bases at V and 5 bases at J, with 14 bases between the two ends.

The chain recombines TRBV11-1 with TRBJ2-1; 10 bases align to TRBD2. From germline, CDR1 is SGHAT and CDR2 FQDESV (reference sequence). This CDR3 is built from 16 residues. Trimming took 1 base from V and 8 from J; bases not matched to a gene: 8. CDR3 DNA: TGTGCCAGCAGCTTAGTACCAGCGGGGGGGCTTGATGAGCAGTTCTTC. It codes for CASSLVPAGGLDEQFF.

The genes are TRBV20-1 and TRBJ2-5; unclear D gene. V was pared by 4 bases and J by 1 base, with 7 bases between. The germline V gene encodes CDR1 DFQATT and CDR2 SNEGSKA (reference sequence). The CDR3 consists of 12 residues. Written as DNA, the CDR3 is TGCAGTGCTAAGCGCTCCCAAGAGACCCAGTACTTC. Its protein is CSAKRSQETQYF.

This clonotype was picked up a small number of times. J is TRBJ2-7 and V is TRBV10-2; TRBD2 matches at 8 bases. The V and J ends lost 3 bases and 2 bases, in that order; junction bases with no gene match: 3. The CDR3 is 14 amino acids. Per the germline V gene, CDR1 is WSHSY and CDR2 is SAAADI. CDR3 amino acids: CASSDQLAAYEQYF. The CDR3 DNA reads as TGCGCCAGCAGTGATCAACTAGCGGCCTACGAGCAGTACTTC.

The chain joins TRBV20-1 to TRBJ1-4; D gene ambiguous. CDR1 DFQATT and CDR2 SNEGSKA come from the germline V gene (reference sequence). The CDR3 is 13 amino acids. Trimming removed 3 bases from V and 0 bases from J, with 5 bases in between. The CDR3, as DNA: TGCAGTGCTAGGCAGGCAACTAATGAAAAACTGTTTTTT. Translating it yields CSARQATNEKLFF.

V usage is TRBV7-3 and J usage is TRBJ2-5; D possibly uses TRBD1 or TRBD2 (5 bases each). The V end lost 5 bases, the J end lost 5 bases, and 15 bases lay between the germline ends. The CDR3 has 14 residues. The V gene's germline CDR1 is SGHTA and CDR2 FQGTGA. Here the CDR3 reads CASSPSGLAETQYF. As DNA, the CDR3 is TGTGCCAGCAGCCCGTCAGGGTTAGCGGAGACCCAGTACTTC. Full variable domain (rest looked up from reference TRBV7-3 and TRBJ2-5): GAGVSQTPSNKVTEKGKYVELRCDPISGHTALYWYRQSLGQGPEFLIYFQGTGAADDSGLPNDRFFAVRPEGSVSTLKIQRTERGDSAVYLCASSPSGLAETQYFGPGTRLLVL.

This clonotype was detected a few times. The gene calls are TRBV9 and TRBJ2-1; maybe TRBD1 (6 bases). The ends were cut back, 4 bases at V and 4 bases at J, with 15 bases in the middle. Germline-derived CDR1 and CDR2 are SGDLS and YYNGEE. There are 15 residues in the CDR3. The CDR3 region has the DNA TGTGCCAGCAGCACCCAGGACAGATATTACAATGAGCAGTTCTTC. It codes for CASSTQDRYYNEQFF.

The rearrangement uses TRBV19 and TRBJ2-7; TRBD2 agrees at 8 bases. The CDR3 covers 14 residues. V was pared by 5 bases and J by 7 bases, with 10 bases of the junction left unmatched. Germline CDR1 reads LNHDA; CDR2 reads SQIVND (reference sequence). CDR3 sequence (DNA): TGTGCCAGTAGTTTCCAGGGACTAGGGGGGGAGCAGTACTTC. The encoded protein is CASSFQGLGGEQYF.

The chain is built from TRBV10-1 and TRBJ2-2; 9 nucleotides match TRBD1. Per germline, CDR1 WNHNN and CDR2 SYGVQD (reference sequence). CDR3 size: 15 residues. The trim removed 3 bases at V and 4 bases at J, leaving 3 bases unmatched. CDR3 loop: CASSDSGQGTGELFF. The CDR3 nucleotides read TGCGCCAGCAGTGACTCGGGACAGGGCACCGGGGAGCTGTTTTTT.

This sequence joins TRBV27 and TRBJ2-7; possible D gene TRBD1, 5 bases. This CDR3 has 11 amino acids. The V end was cut by 6 bases, the J end by 12 bases, with 15 bases between. Germline assignment: CDR1 MNHEY and CDR2 SMNVEV (reference sequence). The CDR3 DNA reads as TGTGCCAGCAGCCTGATGGGGCAGCGGTACTTC. Translating gives CASSLMGQRYF.

CDR3 bases: TGTGCCAGCAGCTTAGGATCTGGGACAGGGGTCGGAGAGACCCAGTACTTC. This sequence encodes CASSLGSGTGVGETQYF. The J gene is TRBJ2-5, the V gene TRBV7-9; 10 nucleotides agree with TRBD1. The CDR3 is made up of 17 amino acids. V shed 1 base and J 4 bases; nucleotides not matched to a gene: 9. The germline gives CDR1 SEHNR, CDR2 FQNEAQ (reference sequence).

In this sample, this clonotype turned up many times. V usage is TRBV4-3 and J usage is TRBJ1-1; 7 positions agree with TRBD1. CDR1 and CDR2 (germline): LGHNA, YSLEER. CDR3 length equals 14 residues. With V trimmed by 4 bases and J by 1 base, 3 bases remained unmatched. The CDR3 sequence: CASSLQGRNTEAFF. The CDR3 DNA sequence: TGCGCCAGCAGCCTACAGGGGAGGAACACTGAAGCTTTCTTT.

The chain uses TRBV11-3 and TRBJ2-7, with D perhaps matching TRBD1 (6 bases). The CDR3 length is 16 residues. Germline lookup yields CDR1 SGHNT and CDR2 YENEEA. Trimming took 3 bases from V and 10 from J, leaving 25 bases between them. Here the CDR3 reads CASSFDGLRDTLPQYF. The CDR3 DNA follows: TGTGCCAGCAGCTTCGACGGACTTCGGGACACCCTCCCTCAGTACTTC.